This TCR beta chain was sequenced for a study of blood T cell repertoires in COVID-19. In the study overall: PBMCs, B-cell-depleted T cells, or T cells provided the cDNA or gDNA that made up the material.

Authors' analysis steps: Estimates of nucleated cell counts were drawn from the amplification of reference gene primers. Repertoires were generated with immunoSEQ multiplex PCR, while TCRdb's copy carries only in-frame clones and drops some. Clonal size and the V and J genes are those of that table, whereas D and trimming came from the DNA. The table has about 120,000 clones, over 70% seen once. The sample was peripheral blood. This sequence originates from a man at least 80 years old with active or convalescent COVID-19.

Written as DNA, the CDR3 is TGTGCTAGTGGTTTGGTACAAGCGAGCTTCAATCAGCCCCAGCATTTT. Translated: CASGLVQASFNQPQHF. This chain links TRBV12-5 with TRBJ1-5, with unresolved D. V was shortened by 0 bases and J by 3 bases, with 12 bases between the two germline ends. Germline V CDR1 and CDR2: LGHNT, FRNRAP. CDR3 length equals 16 residues.